A single sample is the source of the 5 T cell receptor beta chains below, sequenced in a study of control samples from healthy donors and cancer patients. The assay was immunoSEQ multiplex PCR, and TCRdb's table has in-frame clones only and misses some. The sample consists of about 130,000 clones, 80% to 95% of them appearing once. Sequencing used PBMCs. These receptors were obtained from an older man with head and neck cancer.

This rearrangement joins TRBV29-1 to TRBJ2-7, with D possibly TRBD2 on 6 matching bases. Germline V gene sequence: CDR1 SQVTM, CDR2 ANQGSEA. V shed 4 bases and J shed 2 bases, with 18 bases lying between them. This CDR3 has 15 amino acids. The CDR3 DNA reads TGCAGCGTTGGATGGAGGGTGGTCAGAACCTACGAGCAGTACTTC. This codes for CSVGWRVVRTYEQYF.

CDR3 DNA sequence: TGTGCCAGCAGCCAGGAGCGCGGGGGACCAAACTACGAGCAGTACTTC. It codes for CASSQERGGPNYEQYF. This sequence joins TRBV4-2 and TRBJ2-7, with 7 bases aligning to TRBD2. Germline loops: CDR1 LGHNA, CDR2 YNFKEQ. The V and J ends lost 3 bases and 3 bases, in that order; junction bases with no gene match: 11. The CDR3 contains 16 residues.

The chain recombines TRBV30 with TRBJ2-6; D not certain. The CDR3 length is 13 residues. V was pared by 4 bases and J by 1 base, with 5 bases between. Germline V gene lookup returns CDR1 GTSNPN and CDR2 SVGIG (reference sequence). CDR3: CAWTRSGANVLTF. The CDR3 DNA is TGTGCCTGGACCAGATCTGGGGCCAACGTCCTGACTTTC.

The rearrangement links TRBV19 to TRBJ2-2, with TRBD2 identical over 12 bases. The V gene's germline CDR1 is LNHDA and CDR2 SQIVND (reference sequence). V dropped 4 bases and J dropped 5; count of bases not matched to a gene: 5. This CDR3 comprises 16 residues. The CDR3 DNA reads TGTGCCAGTAGTAGGGGGACTAGCGGGCTGACCGGGGAGCTGTTTTTT. Amino acid sequence: CASSRGTSGLTGELFF.

The chain carries TRBV25-1 and TRBJ2-7, with TRBD1 identical over 9 bases. Germline V gene sequence: CDR1 MGHDK, CDR2 SYGVNS. The junction had 6 bases not matched to a gene; V was cut back by 1 base and J by 2 bases. This CDR3 comprises 16 residues. CDR3 protein: CASSEWRDRETYEQYF. The DNA of the CDR3 is TGTGCCAGCAGTGAATGGAGGGACAGGGAGACCTACGAGCAGTACTTC.